The rows below give T cell receptor beta chains drawn from one sample of a study of blood T cell repertoires in COVID-19. Produced via immunoSEQ multiplex PCR; TCRdb's table is partial and in-frame only. This table holds some 240,000 clones, roughly 88% found once. The sequenced sample was peripheral blood. These TCRs come from a woman in her forties who had recovered from COVID-19. Both conserved end residues are part of each CDR3. D genes are given only for firm matches. Clone size is not always given. Where it is, it says once, few, many or a class for expanded clones.

size,length,V,J,D,CDR3,DNA
.,15,TRBV9,TRBJ1-1,TRBD1,CASSVGGQGDTEAFF,TGTGCCAGCAGCGTAGGGGGTCAGGGGGATACTGAAGCTTTCTTT
.,18,TRBV9,TRBJ2-5,TRBD1,CASSVGIGRTGGEKTQYF,TGTGCCAGCAGCGTAGGGATCGGTCGGACAGGGGGCGAAAAGACCCAGTACTTC
few,15,TRBV18,TRBJ2-7,TRBD1,CASSPGTGGSYEQYF,TGTGCCAGCTCACCCGGGACAGGGGGATCCTACGAGCAGTACTTC
few,15,TRBV28,TRBJ2-3,.,CASRATSSFSDTQYF,TGTGCCAGCAGGGCGACTAGTTCATTTTCGGATACGCAGTATTTT
.,16,TRBV4-1,TRBJ1-2,.,CASSPNERDSGYGYTF,TGCGCCAGCAGCCCCAATGAGAGGGACTCCGGGTATGGCTACACCTTC
.,14,TRBV7-2,TRBJ1-2,TRBD1,CASSFQGGDHGYTF,TGTGCCAGCAGCTTCCAGGGGGGCGATCATGGCTACACCTTC
.,15,TRBV6-2/TRBV6-3,TRBJ1-1,.,CASSQIGQRPAKAFF,TGTGCCAGCAGTCAAATCGGACAGCGGCCGGCGAAAGCTTTCTTT
few,12,TRBV6-7,TRBJ2-7,.,CASRLQGYEQYF,TGTGCCAGCAGACTACAGGGCTACGAGCAGTACTTC
few,15,TRBV5-6,TRBJ1-2,TRBD1,CASSSTRDRVGGYTF,TGTGCCAGCAGCTCAACGCGGGACAGGGTAGGAGGCTACACCTTC
.,17,TRBV7-2,TRBJ2-7,.,CASSPHGRGSILYEQYF,TGTGCCAGCAGCCCCCACGGGCGGGGCTCTATTCTCTACGAGCAGTACTTC
.,14,TRBV3-1/TRBV3-2,TRBJ2-3,.,CASSQDSAADTQYF,TGTGCCAGCAGCCAAGATTCGGCGGCAGATACGCAGTATTTT
.,14,TRBV9,TRBJ2-3,TRBD2,CASSTAGGADTQYF,TGTGCCAGCAGCACAGCTGGGGGGGCAGATACGCAGTATTTT
.,15,TRBV9,TRBJ2-3,TRBD1,CASSVATGRGDTQYF,TGTGCCAGCAGCGTAGCGACAGGGAGAGGGGATACGCAGTATTTT
.,12,TRBV5-8,TRBJ2-1,.,CASRFQFNEQFF,TGTGCCAGCAGGTTTCAATTCAATGAGCAGTTCTTC
few,13,TRBV3-1/TRBV3-2,TRBJ1-2,.,CASSQAVPARYTF,TGTGCCAGCAGCCAAGCGGTCCCCGCGAGGTACACCTTC
once,16,TRBV19,TRBJ2-3,TRBD1,CASSRSGGRVQDTQYF,TGTGCCAGTAGCCGATCAGGGGGTAGGGTTCAAGATACGCAGTATTTT
.,15,TRBV28,TRBJ1-2,TRBD1,CASSSGQGPTYGYTF,TGTGCCAGCAGTTCGGGACAGGGTCCTACCTATGGCTACACCTTC
.,15,TRBV5-4,TRBJ2-4,TRBD1,CASRPFGTVLDIQYF,TGTGCCAGCAGACCCTTTGGGACAGTCTTGGACATTCAGTACTTC
.,16,TRBV11-3,TRBJ1-4,.,CASSPGTQATNEKLFF,TGTGCCAGCAGCCCCGGGACACAAGCAACTAATGAAAAACTGTTTTTT
few,15,TRBV5-8,TRBJ2-5,TRBD1,CASCPGQGVEETQYF,TGTGCCAGCTGTCCGGGACAGGGGGTGGAAGAGACCCAGTACTTC
.,15,TRBV4-3,TRBJ1-2,TRBD1,CASSPRWEQGLGYTF,TGCGCCAGCAGCCCCAGGTGGGAACAGGGGCTTGGCTACACCTTC
.,14,TRBV5-1,TRBJ2-1,.,CASSLGTEGDEQFF,TGCGCCAGCAGCTTGGGAACCGAGGGGGATGAGCAGTTCTTC
.,11,TRBV12-3/TRBV12-4,TRBJ1-3,.,CASSQTVLEDF,TGTGCCAGCAGTCAGACAGTTCTAGAGGATTTT
.,11,TRBV12-3/TRBV12-4,TRBJ2-2,.,CASSLYGELFF,TGTGCCAGCAGTTTGTACGGGGAGCTGTTTTTT
.,16,TRBV14,TRBJ2-3,.,CASSQDKVFRTDTQYF,TGTGCCAGCAGCCAGGACAAGGTTTTCCGAACAGATACGCAGTATTTT
once,15,TRBV19,TRBJ1-5,.,CASTRGVVGNQPQHF,TGTGCCAGTACCCGGGGGGTGGTCGGCAATCAGCCCCAGCATTTT
.,14,TRBV30,TRBJ2-7,TRBD1,CAWSRDRGMREQYF,TGTGCCTGGAGTCGGGACAGGGGGATGCGCGAGCAGTACTTC
.,15,TRBV7-2,TRBJ2-7,TRBD1,CASSLGTGTVYEQYF,TGTGCCAGCAGCTTAGGCACCGGGACAGTCTACGAGCAGTACTTC
.,14,TRBV3-1/TRBV3-2,TRBJ2-7,.,CASSPDTRTYEQYF,TGTGCCAGCAGCCCGGACACCAGGACCTACGAGCAGTACTTC
.,14,TRBV5-1,TRBJ1-2,TRBD1,CASSFQGELYGYTF,TGCGCCAGCAGCTTCCAGGGGGAGCTCTATGGCTACACCTTC
.,15,TRBV7-8,TRBJ2-1,TRBD2,CASSLAAGGYNEQFF,TGTGCCAGCAGCTTAGCGGCGGGGGGTTACAATGAGCAGTTCTTC
.,13,TRBV29-1,TRBJ1-1,.,CSVGGLTNTEAFF,TGCAGCGTTGGGGGCCTTACGAACACTGAAGCTTTCTTT